Following are 29 T cell receptor beta chains from one sample sequenced in a study of CXCR3-negative and CXCR3-positive naive CD8 T cells. Study-wide points: When CXCR3-positive naive cells were set against CXCR3-negative naive cells, the former had more hydrophobic TRB CDR3s.

Libraries of TRB cDNA were made by 5' RACE and carried UMIs. Each CDR3 protein gets one entry in TCRdb, which reprocessed the 5' RACE reads and gives no DNA. Recorded for this sample: over 95,000 distinct CDR3 sequences. For these receptors, no antigen is known. Sequenced: naive CXCR3+ CD8+ T cells from blood. The subset denotes: CD45RO-CCR7+CD27+CD95- naive CD8+ T cells expressing CXCR3 (TNR3+). Receptor source: a human donor in good health. Some clones in this sample may be carry-over from other donors' samples.

V gene TRBV7-9 combines with J gene TRBJ2-7. The CDR3 covers 14 residues. Looked up from germline, CDR1 is SEHNR and CDR2 is FQNEAQ (reference sequence). The CDR3 protein is CASSLVTSPYEQYF.

The J gene is TRBJ2-3, the V gene TRBV27; TCRdb names TRBD1, which stays unverified in the absence of DNA. Germline loops: CDR1 MNHEY, CDR2 SMNVEV (reference sequence). The CDR3 length is 15 residues. CDR3 region: CASSPAPGATDTQYF.

The chain is built from TRBV15 and TRBJ1-6. The CDR3 extends over 13 amino acids. CDR1 is LNHNV, CDR2 YYDKDF, per germline (reference sequence). The CDR3 spells CATGDKINSPLHF.

The chain uses TRBV29-1 and TRBJ2-3; the TRBD1 assignment by TCRdb is unverifiable without DNA. Germline V gene data show CDR1 as SQVTM and CDR2 as ANQGSEA. The length of the CDR3 is 15 residues. CDR3 region: CSVMDSLSSTDTQYF.

The CDR3 loop is CTSRKDRGFNEQFF. V is TRBV5-1 and J is TRBJ2-1; TCRdb picks TRBD1, but there is no DNA to check that call. CDR1 SGHRS and CDR2 YFSETQ come from the germline V gene. This CDR3 region has 14 residues.

The CDR3 loop reads CASRRQGSGTEAFF. This chain uses TRBV6-2 or TRBV6-3 with TRBJ1-1; TCRdb's D call, TRBD1, is unchecked because there is no DNA. Germline V CDR1 and CDR2: MNHEY, SVGEGT. This CDR3 is 14 amino acids long.

The gene calls are TRBV3-1 and TRBJ2-7. The germline V gene has CDR1 LGHDT and CDR2 YNNKEL (reference sequence). The CDR3 is 15 amino acids. The CDR3 loop is CASSQGWADPYEQYF.

The V call is TRBV4-3, the J call TRBJ1-2; TCRdb's assignment of TRBD1 cannot be checked, as there is no DNA. Germline V lookup: CDR1 LGHNA, CDR2 YSLEER. The CDR3 loop spans 16 amino acids. This CDR3 reads CASSQVLGGGIYGYTF.

This chain uses TRBV4-1 with TRBJ2-7; the D call from TCRdb, TRBD2, cannot be confirmed without DNA. The germline gives CDR1 MGHRA, CDR2 YSYEKL. This CDR3 comprises 15 residues. CDR3 in amino acids: CASSQDTSGTYEQYF.

This chain uses TRBV5-5 with TRBJ2-7; TCRdb calls TRBD1, which cannot be checked without DNA. This CDR3 has 15 residues. The germline gives CDR1 SGHKS, CDR2 YYEKEE (reference sequence). The chain's CDR3 is CASSLRWTGIYEQYF.

CDR3: CASSFPSSGPKYF. V is TRBV27 and J is TRBJ2-7; TCRdb names TRBD2, which stays unverified in the absence of DNA. Germline V lookup: CDR1 MNHEY, CDR2 SMNVEV (reference sequence). The CDR3 contains 13 residues.

CDR3 sequence reads: CNILVADHNEQFF. The rearrangement joins TRBV29-1 to TRBJ2-1; TCRdb's D call of TRBD2 is untestable without DNA. The germline gives CDR1 SQVTM, CDR2 ANQGSEA. This CDR3 contains 13 residues.

The rearrangement links TRBV28 to TRBJ2-2; TCRdb's D gene call, TRBD1, goes unchecked for lack of DNA. Germline-derived CDR1 and CDR2 are MDHEN and SYDVKM. This CDR3 comprises 17 residues. This CDR3 is CASSLFPVKADTGELFF.

The chain combines TRBV3-1 with TRBJ2-2; TCRdb lists TRBD2, though no DNA is available to test this call. The CDR3 runs to 14 residues. The V gene's germline CDR1 is LGHDT and CDR2 YNNKEL (reference sequence). The CDR3 sequence: CASSPAGGIGELFF.

J is TRBJ2-2 and V is TRBV4-1; TCRdb picks TRBD1, but there is no DNA to check that call. Per the germline V gene, CDR1 is MGHRA and CDR2 is YSYEKL. CDR3 length: 15 residues. This CDR3 is CASSQLTGRTGELFF.

This chain uses TRBV7-3 with TRBJ1-1; TCRdb's D call of TRBD1 is untestable without DNA. There are 14 residues in the CDR3. Germline V gene sequence: CDR1 SGHTA, CDR2 FQGTGA. The CDR3 sequence is CASSPGGESTEAFF.

CDR3 sequence: CASSYGIYGNTIYF. The chain couples TRBV12-3 or TRBV12-4 to TRBJ1-3. CDR3 length equals 14 residues.

This chain links TRBV5-1 with TRBJ2-2. This CDR3 spans 14 amino acids. CDR1 is SGHRS, CDR2 YFSETQ, per germline. The CDR3 spells CASSLGWGTGELFF.

V usage is TRBV7-6 and J usage is TRBJ2-2; TCRdb's D gene call, TRBD1, goes unchecked for lack of DNA. Germline values: CDR1 SGHVS, CDR2 FNYEAQ. The CDR3 loop spans 15 amino acids. The CDR3 is CASPGPGGNTGELFF. Combining the CDR3 with reference TRBV7-6 and TRBJ2-2 gives the whole variable domain GAGVSQSPRYKVTKRGQDVALRCDPISGHVSLYWYRQALGQGPEFLTYFNYEAQQDKSGLPNDRFSAERPEGSISTLTIQRTEQRDSAMYRCASPGPGGNTGELFFGEGSRLTVL.

The rearrangement uses TRBV7-9 and TRBJ2-5; TCRdb's D call of TRBD2 is untestable without DNA. The CDR3 extends over 13 amino acids. Germline V gives CDR1 SEHNR, CDR2 FQNEAQ (reference sequence). CDR3 sequence: CPSSARLEETQYF.

V is TRBV7-9 and J is TRBJ2-1; no DNA is available, so the TRBD1 call from TCRdb remains unchecked. The CDR3 runs 14 residues. The germline V gene encodes CDR1 SEHNR and CDR2 FQNEAQ (reference sequence). CDR3 in amino acids: CASRRTGAYNEQFF.

The V call is TRBV12-3 or TRBV12-4, the J call TRBJ2-7. The CDR3 runs 14 residues. The CDR3 here is CASSLTGPRYEQYF.

The rearrangement joins TRBV7-8 to TRBJ2-7. CDR3 length: 13 residues. In germline, CDR1 is SGHVS, CDR2 FQNEAQ. CDR3 amino acids: CASSLSLYYEQYF. Full variable domain (remainder filled in from reference TRBV7-8 and TRBJ2-7): GAGVSQSPRYKVAKRGQDVALRCDPISGHVSLFWYQQALGQGPEFLTYFQNEAQLDKSGLPSDRFFAERPEGSVSTLKIQRTQQEDSAVYLCASSLSLYYEQYFGPGTRLTVT.

The chain joins TRBV7-9 to TRBJ2-7; there is no DNA to check the TCRdb D call of TRBD1. There are 12 residues in the CDR3. Germline CDR1 SEHNR, CDR2 FQNEAQ (reference sequence). The CDR3 here is CASSLAGAEQYF.

The rearrangement joins TRBV7-8 to TRBJ2-1; without DNA, the TCRdb call of TRBD2 cannot be checked. The CDR3 is made up of 18 amino acids. Germline values: CDR1 SGHVS, CDR2 FQNEAQ. The CDR3 loop is CASSLEKEVYHSYNEQFF.

The genes are TRBV29-1 and TRBJ1-2; TCRdb designates TRBD1, a call that cannot be tested without DNA. From germline, CDR1 is SQVTM and CDR2 ANQGSEA. The CDR3 is made up of 12 amino acids. The CDR3 reads CSVSTEQGGYTF.

The genes are TRBV28 and TRBJ2-7; TCRdb picks TRBD2, but there is no DNA to check that call. This CDR3 has 17 amino acids. CDR1 and CDR2 (germline): MDHEN, SYDVKM. The CDR3 sequence is CASSTLPAGGSPYEQYF.

The genes are TRBV7-7 and TRBJ1-5; the TCRdb call, TRBD1, lacks DNA for checking. The CDR3 spans 19 residues. Germline CDR1 SSHAT, CDR2 FNYEAQ (reference sequence). The CDR3 region is CASSLGSEQGQGSNKPQHF.

V usage is TRBV7-6 and J usage is TRBJ2-1; TCRdb selects TRBD2, and the lack of DNA leaves this call unchecked. CDR1 and CDR2 from the germline V gene are SGHVS and FNYEAQ. CDR3 length equals 19 residues. CDR3 protein: CASSLGIPSGGPAYNEQFF.